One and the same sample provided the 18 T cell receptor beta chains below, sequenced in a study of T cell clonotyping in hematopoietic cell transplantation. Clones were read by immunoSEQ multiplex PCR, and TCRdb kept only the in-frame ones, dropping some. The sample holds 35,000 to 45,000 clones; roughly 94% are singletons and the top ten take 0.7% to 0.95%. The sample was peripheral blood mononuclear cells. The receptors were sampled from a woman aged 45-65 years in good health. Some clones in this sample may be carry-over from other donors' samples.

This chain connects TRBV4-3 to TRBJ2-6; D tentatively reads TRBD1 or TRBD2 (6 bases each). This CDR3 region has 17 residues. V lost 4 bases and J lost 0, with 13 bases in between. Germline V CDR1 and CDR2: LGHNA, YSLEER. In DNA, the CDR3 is TGCGCCAGCAGCCCCACGGAGGGGGGCTCTGGGGCCAACGTCCTGACTTTC. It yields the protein CASSPTEGGSGANVLTF.

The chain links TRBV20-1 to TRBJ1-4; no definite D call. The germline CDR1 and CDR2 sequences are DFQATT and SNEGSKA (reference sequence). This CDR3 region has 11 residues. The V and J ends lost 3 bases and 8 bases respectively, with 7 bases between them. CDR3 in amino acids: CSARTEEKLFF. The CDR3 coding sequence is TGCAGTGCTAGGACTGAGGAAAAACTGTTTTTT.

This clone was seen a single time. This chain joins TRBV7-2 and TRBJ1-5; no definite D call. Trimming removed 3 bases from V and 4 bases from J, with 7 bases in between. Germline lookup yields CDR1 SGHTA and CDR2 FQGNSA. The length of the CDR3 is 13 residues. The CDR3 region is CASSLGVNQPQHF. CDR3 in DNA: TGTGCCAGCAGCTTGGGAGTTAATCAGCCCCAGCATTTT.

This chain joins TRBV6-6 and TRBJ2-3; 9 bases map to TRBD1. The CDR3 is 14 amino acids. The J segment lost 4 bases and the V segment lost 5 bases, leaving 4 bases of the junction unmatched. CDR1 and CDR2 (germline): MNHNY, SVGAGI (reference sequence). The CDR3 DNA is TGTGCCAGCAGTCGGACAGGGGTGGCAGATACGCAGTATTTT. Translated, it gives CASSRTGVADTQYF.

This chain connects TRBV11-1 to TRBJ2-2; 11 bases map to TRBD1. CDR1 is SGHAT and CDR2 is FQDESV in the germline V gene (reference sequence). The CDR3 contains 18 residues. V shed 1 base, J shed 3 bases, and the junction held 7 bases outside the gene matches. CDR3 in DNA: TGTGCCAGCAGCTTAGTAGCAGGACAGGGGGCGGACACCGGGGAGCTGTTTTTT. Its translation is CASSLVAGQGADTGELFF.

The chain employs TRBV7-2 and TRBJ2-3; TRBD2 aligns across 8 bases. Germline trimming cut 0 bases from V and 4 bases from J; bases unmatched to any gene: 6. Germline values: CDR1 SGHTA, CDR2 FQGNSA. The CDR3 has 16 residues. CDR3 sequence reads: CASSLAGGGHADTQYF. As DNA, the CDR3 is TGTGCCAGCAGCTTAGCCGGGGGGGGCCATGCAGATACGCAGTATTTT.

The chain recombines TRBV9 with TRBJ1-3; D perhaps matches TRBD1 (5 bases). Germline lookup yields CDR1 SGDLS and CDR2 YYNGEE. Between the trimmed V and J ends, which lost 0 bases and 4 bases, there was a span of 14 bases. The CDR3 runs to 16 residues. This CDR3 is CASSVEYGREGNTIYF. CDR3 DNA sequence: TGTGCCAGCAGCGTAGAGTACGGCAGGGAGGGAAACACCATATATTTT.

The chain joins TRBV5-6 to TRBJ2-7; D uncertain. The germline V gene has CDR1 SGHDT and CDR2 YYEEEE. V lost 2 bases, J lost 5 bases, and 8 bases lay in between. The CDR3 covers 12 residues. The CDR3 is CASSFGTNEQYF. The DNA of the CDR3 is TGTGCCAGCAGCTTTGGAACCAACGAGCAGTACTTC.

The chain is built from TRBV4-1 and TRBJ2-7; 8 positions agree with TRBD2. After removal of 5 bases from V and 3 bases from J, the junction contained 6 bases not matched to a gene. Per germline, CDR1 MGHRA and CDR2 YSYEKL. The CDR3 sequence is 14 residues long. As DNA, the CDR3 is TGCGCCAGCAGCTCTTGGACTAGCAGCTACGAGCAGTACTTC. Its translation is CASSSWTSSYEQYF.

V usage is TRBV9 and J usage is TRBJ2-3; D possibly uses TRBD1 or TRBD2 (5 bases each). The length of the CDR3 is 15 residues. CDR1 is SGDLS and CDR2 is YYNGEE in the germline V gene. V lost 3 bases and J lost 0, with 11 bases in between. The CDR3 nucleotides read TGTGCCAGCAGCGCGGGACCCATCAGCACAGATACGCAGTATTTT. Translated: CASSAGPISTDTQYF.

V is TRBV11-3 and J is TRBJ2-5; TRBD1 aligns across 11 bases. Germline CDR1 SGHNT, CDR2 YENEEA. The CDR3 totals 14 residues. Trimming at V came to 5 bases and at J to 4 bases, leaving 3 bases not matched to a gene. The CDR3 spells CASSLGQGAETQYF. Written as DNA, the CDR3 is TGTGCCAGCAGCCTAGGACAGGGGGCAGAGACCCAGTACTTC.

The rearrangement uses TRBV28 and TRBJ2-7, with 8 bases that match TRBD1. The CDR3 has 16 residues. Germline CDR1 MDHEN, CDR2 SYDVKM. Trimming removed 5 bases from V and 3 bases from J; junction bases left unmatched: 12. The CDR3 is CASSPLSPQGVYEQYF. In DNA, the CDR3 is TGTGCCAGCAGTCCCTTGTCCCCACAGGGGGTCTACGAGCAGTACTTC.

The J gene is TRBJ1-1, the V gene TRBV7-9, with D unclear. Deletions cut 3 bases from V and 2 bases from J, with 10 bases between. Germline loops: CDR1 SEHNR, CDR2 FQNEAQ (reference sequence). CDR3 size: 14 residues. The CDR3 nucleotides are TGTGCCAGCAGCTTGTGGACGGCTAACACTGAAGCTTTCTTT. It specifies CASSLWTANTEAFF.

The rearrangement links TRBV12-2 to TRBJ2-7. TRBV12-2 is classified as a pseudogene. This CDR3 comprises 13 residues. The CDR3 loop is CSLRDQDSYEQYF. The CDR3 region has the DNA TGTTCTCTCCGGGACCAGGACTCCTACGAGCAGTACTTC.

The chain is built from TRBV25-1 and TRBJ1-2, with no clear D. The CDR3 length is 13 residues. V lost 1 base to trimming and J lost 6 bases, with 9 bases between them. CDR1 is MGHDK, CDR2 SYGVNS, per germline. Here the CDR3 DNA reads TGTGCCAGCAGTGAATTATCGACCGATGGCTACACCTTC. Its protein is CASSELSTDGYTF.

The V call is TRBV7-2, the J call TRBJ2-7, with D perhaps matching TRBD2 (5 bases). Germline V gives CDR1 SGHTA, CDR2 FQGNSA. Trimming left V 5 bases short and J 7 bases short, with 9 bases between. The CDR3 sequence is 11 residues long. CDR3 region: CASSASGEQYF. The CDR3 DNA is TGTGCCAGCAGCGCCTCGGGGGAGCAGTACTTC. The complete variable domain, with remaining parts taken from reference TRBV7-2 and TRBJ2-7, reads GAGVSQSPSNKVTEKGKDVELRCDPISGHTALYWYRQSLGQGLEFLIYFQGNSAPDKSGLPSDRFSAERTGGSVSTLTIQRTQQEDSAVYLCASSASGEQYFGPGTRLTVT.

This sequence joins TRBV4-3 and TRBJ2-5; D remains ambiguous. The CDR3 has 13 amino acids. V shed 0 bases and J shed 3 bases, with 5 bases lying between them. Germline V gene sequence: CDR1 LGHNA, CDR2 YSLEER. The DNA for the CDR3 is TGCGCCAGCAGCCAAGATCCAGAAGAGACCCAGTACTTC. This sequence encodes CASSQDPEETQYF.

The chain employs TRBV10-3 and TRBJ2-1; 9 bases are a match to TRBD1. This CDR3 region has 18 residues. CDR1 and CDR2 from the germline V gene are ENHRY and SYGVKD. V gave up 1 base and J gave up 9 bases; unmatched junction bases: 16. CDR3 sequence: CAISEYPKTGGLSGEQFF. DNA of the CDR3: TGTGCCATCAGTGAGTACCCTAAGACAGGGGGTCTTTCGGGTGAGCAGTTCTTC.